These 30 T cell receptor beta chains were sequenced from one sample in a study of CD8+ T cells in alopecia areata. cDNA prepared by RNA extraction and subsequent reverse transcription served as the template for sequencing. Only in-frame clones appear in the TCRdb table, and some are missing; sequencing was by immunoSEQ multiplex PCR. The data hold 110,000 to 150,000 clones, with approximately 50% observed a single time. This specimen consisted of CD4+ T cells sorted from blood, obtained at week 0. The receptor source for this set is a human donor with alopecia areata.

V usage is TRBV10-3 and J usage is TRBJ2-5; unclear D gene. The V end was cut by 8 bases, the J end by 0 bases, with 10 bases between. This CDR3 is 13 amino acids long. CDR1 ENHRY and CDR2 SYGVKD come from the germline V gene. The CDR3 bases are TGTGCCATCTCCAGTGGACACCAAGAGACCCAGTACTTC. Translating gives CAISSGHQETQYF.

This clone was found a few times. The rearrangement links TRBV2 to TRBJ1-2; D is ambiguous. Germline CDR1 reads SNHLY; CDR2 reads FYNNEI. V shed 1 base and J shed 3 bases, with 12 bases lying between them. The CDR3 loop spans 15 amino acids. The CDR3, as DNA: TGTGCCAGCAGTGAAGGGAAAGGGCGGGACTATGGCTACACCTTC. Translating gives CASSEGKGRDYGYTF.

In this sample, this clone turned up a few times. The V and J genes are TRBV30 and TRBJ2-5; 11 nucleotides align to TRBD2. V shed 3 bases and J 5 bases; nucleotides not matched to a gene: 14. There are 17 residues in the CDR3. CDR1 and CDR2 (germline): GTSNPN, SVGIG (reference sequence). CDR3 amino acids: CAWSRLAGLLGQETQYF. As DNA, the CDR3 is TGTGCCTGGAGCCGACTAGCGGGGCTCCTTGGGCAGGAGACCCAGTACTTC.

This sequence joins TRBV4-2 and TRBJ2-7, with TRBD2 matching over 9 bases. The CDR3 length is 18 residues. Germline lookup yields CDR1 LGHNA and CDR2 YNFKEQ. The ends lost 0 bases at V and 2 bases at J; junction bases unmatched: 11. The CDR3 bases are TGTGCCAGCAGCCAAGATATGGGGCTAGCGGGGTCAACCTACGAGCAGTACTTC. Amino acid sequence: CASSQDMGLAGSTYEQYF.

The chain has TRBV30 and TRBJ2-3, with TRBD2 identical over 9 bases. With V trimmed by 1 base and J by 6 bases, 8 bases remained unmatched. This CDR3 is 15 amino acids long. The germline V gene has CDR1 GTSNPN and CDR2 SVGIG (reference sequence). The CDR3 nucleotides read TGTGCCTGGAGTGAGGGCGGGAGGGCCTACGATACGCAGTATTTT. Protein product: CAWSEGGRAYDTQYF.

The table lists this clone with a few counts. The rearrangement uses TRBV27 and TRBJ2-2; D is undetermined. Deletions cut 2 bases from V and 8 bases from J, with 12 bases between. Germline assignment: CDR1 MNHEY and CDR2 SMNVEV (reference sequence). This CDR3 is 14 amino acids long. The CDR3 DNA sequence: TGTGCCAGCAGTTTAAGCCGGAAATCTGGGGAGCTGTTTTTT. Amino acids: CASSLSRKSGELFF.

The V gene is TRBV7-9, the J gene TRBJ2-3, with 8 nucleotides matching TRBD2. The CDR3 totals 15 residues. The germline V gene has CDR1 SEHNR and CDR2 FQNEAQ (reference sequence). The trim removed 5 bases at V and 5 bases at J, leaving 9 bases unmatched. The DNA of the CDR3 is TGTGCCAGCAGCCAAAGCGGGAGAGACTTAGATACGCAGTATTTT. Translating gives CASSQSGRDLDTQYF.

The rearrangement joins TRBV21-1 to TRBJ1-4. TRBV21-1 is labeled a pseudogene. The CDR3 is made up of 11 amino acids. This CDR3 reads CAPDSGEKLFF. DNA for the CDR3: TGTGCCCCCGACTCTGGTGAAAAACTGTTTTTT.

The chain joins TRBV7-9 to TRBJ2-3; TRBD2 agrees at 11 bases. The germline gives CDR1 SEHNR, CDR2 FQNEAQ (reference sequence). With V trimmed by 1 base and J by 0 bases, 0 bases remained unmatched. The CDR3 is 16 residues long. CDR3 bases: TGTGCCAGCAGCTTAGGGACTAGCGGGAGCACAGATACGCAGTATTTT. Protein: CASSLGTSGSTDTQYF.

The chain is built from TRBV9 and TRBJ2-3; D unclear. Germline assignment: CDR1 SGDLS and CDR2 YYNGEE. Between the trimmed V and J ends, which lost 0 bases and 0 bases, there was a span of 5 bases. This CDR3 is built from 14 residues. CDR3 protein: CASSVEGSTDTQYF. CDR3 bases: TGTGCCAGCAGCGTAGAGGGTAGCACAGATACGCAGTATTTT.

This clone was seen a single time. The chain combines TRBV7-2 with TRBJ2-5; 10 positions match TRBD2. CDR3 length equals 15 residues. V was clipped by 1 base and J by 3 bases; unmatched bases: 2. Germline lookup yields CDR1 SGHTA and CDR2 FQGNSA. This chain's CDR3 is CASSLGTSGKETQYF. For the CDR3, the DNA is TGTGCCAGCAGCTTAGGGACTAGCGGTAAAGAGACCCAGTACTTC.

With regard to this clone: The junction departs from the called germline gene at one end, perhaps through a read error. CDR3 sequence: CASSTSGSGDTQYF. CDR3 nucleotides: TGTGCTAGCAGCACTAGCGGGTCGGGAGATACGCAGTATTTT. V is TRBV7-7 and J is TRBJ2-3, with 9 bases aligning to TRBD2. CDR3 length: 14 residues. Germline CDR1 SSHAT, CDR2 FNYEAQ (reference sequence).

This rearrangement joins TRBV5-1 to TRBJ2-7; 7 bases fit TRBD1. V shed 3 bases, J shed 3 bases, and the junction held 6 bases outside the gene matches. This CDR3 has 14 amino acids. Germline V gives CDR1 SGHRS, CDR2 YFSETQ. The CDR3 region has the DNA TGCGCCAGCAGCTACTCGGGACAGAACTACGAGCAGTACTTC. It yields the protein CASSYSGQNYEQYF.

This sequence joins TRBV5-8 and TRBJ2-3, with TRBD1 identical over 9 bases. V lost 3 bases and J lost 4; bases outside the gene matches: 6. CDR3 size: 15 residues. Looked up from germline, CDR1 is SGHTS and CDR2 is YDEGEE. CDR3 in DNA: TGTGCCAGCAGCTCTAGAACAGGGGGCGCAGATACGCAGTATTTT. Translated: CASSSRTGGADTQYF.

This clone turned up a few times. V gene TRBV2 combines with J gene TRBJ2-1, with 9 bases aligning to TRBD1. Trimming removed 7 bases from V and 9 bases from J; junction bases left unmatched: 7. This CDR3 has 13 amino acids. In germline, CDR1 is SNHLY, CDR2 FYNNEI. The CDR3 DNA follows: TGTGCCAGCAATTGGGACAGGGTCGGTGAGCAGTTCTTC. Encoded protein: CASNWDRVGEQFF.

The J gene is TRBJ1-5, the V gene TRBV2; unclear D gene. The CDR3 is 12 amino acids. Looked up from germline, CDR1 is SNHLY and CDR2 is FYNNEI. Trimming pared 5 bases from V and 2 bases from J, leaving 4 bases between. The CDR3 sequence: CASSQGNQPQHF. For the CDR3, the DNA is TGTGCCAGCAGTCAGGGCAATCAGCCCCAGCATTTT.

This clone was seen only a few times. This chain uses TRBV29-1 with TRBJ1-5, with D maybe TRBD1 (6 bases). With 3 bases removed from V and 1 base from J, the gap between germline ends came to 13 bases. This CDR3 is 15 amino acids long. Germline V gene sequence: CDR1 SQVTM, CDR2 ANQGSEA. In DNA form, the CDR3 reads TGCAGCGTTGAGACCGGGGGCGGCAGCAATCAGCCCCAGCATTTT. Translating gives CSVETGGGSNQPQHF.

By sample share, this clone is medium-sized. The chain combines TRBV10-3 with TRBJ2-2, with TRBD1 as a possible D gene (6 bases). Trimming cost V 11 bases and J 3 bases, with 16 bases left between them. The CDR3 length is 14 residues. From germline, CDR1 is ENHRY and CDR2 SYGVKD. CDR3 protein: CAGRQAGYTGELFF. The DNA for the CDR3 is TGTGCCGGAAGACAGGCGGGTTACACCGGGGAGCTGTTTTTT.

In this sample, this clone turned up a few times. The chain employs TRBV10-3 and TRBJ1-2, with D perhaps matching TRBD1 (5 bases). With 11 bases removed from V and 7 bases from J, the gap between germline ends came to 26 bases. This CDR3 has 15 residues. Germline V lookup: CDR1 ENHRY, CDR2 SYGVKD. CDR3 coding DNA: TGTGCCGCGCAGTCGGGTCAGGGTGTGTTAGCTGGCTACACCTTC. Translation: CAAQSGQGVLAGYTF.

CDR3 coding DNA: TGCGCCAGCAGTCCCCTAGCGGGAGTAGCCGGGGAGCTGTTTTTT. Translated, it gives CASSPLAGVAGELFF. The gene calls are TRBV5-1 and TRBJ2-2; 10 positions agree with TRBD2. Germline CDR1 is SGHRS and CDR2 is YFSETQ. J lost 6 bases, V lost 5 bases, and 7 bases had no gene match. The CDR3 covers 15 residues. The full variable domain, completed using reference TRBV5-1 and TRBJ2-2, is KAGVTQTPRYLIKTRGQQVTLSCSPISGHRSVSWYQQTPGQGLQFLFEYFSETQRNKGNFPGRFSGRQFSNSRSEMNVSTLELGDSALYLCASSPLAGVAGELFFGEGSRLTVL.

V is TRBV30 and J is TRBJ2-7, with D perhaps being TRBD1 or TRBD2 (5 bases each). Germline assignment: CDR1 GTSNPN and CDR2 SVGIG (reference sequence). Trimming removed 1 base at V and 3 bases at J, with 13 bases between. The CDR3 runs 14 residues. As DNA, the CDR3 is TGTGCCTGGAGTGGGGTGGGACGGGGCTACGAGCAGTACTTC. Encoded protein: CAWSGVGRGYEQYF.

The V and J genes are TRBV25-1 and TRBJ2-5; D possibly corresponds to TRBD2 (5 bases). The CDR3 is made up of 14 amino acids. V dropped 3 bases and J dropped 0 bases, with 8 bases sitting between them. The V gene's germline CDR1 is MGHDK and CDR2 SYGVNS. In DNA, the CDR3 is TGTGCCAGCAGTGACCCCGGGAACCAAGAGACCCAGTACTTC. It encodes CASSDPGNQETQYF.

The chain is built from TRBV30 and TRBJ2-1, with 10 bases aligning to TRBD2. This CDR3 spans 14 amino acids. Trimming removed 4 bases from V and 11 bases from J; junction bases left unmatched: 11. CDR1 and CDR2 from the germline V gene are GTSNPN and SVGIG (reference sequence). The CDR3 here is CAWTQREGLSQQFF. CDR3 sequence (DNA): TGTGCCTGGACACAGCGGGAGGGCCTGAGTCAGCAGTTCTTC.

Comment on this clone: This same CDR3 is encoded by further DNA sequences in the sample. V gene TRBV15 combines with J gene TRBJ2-5; D is unclear. The CDR3 consists of 12 residues. Between the trimmed V and J ends, which lost 1 base and 4 bases, there was a span of 4 bases. Germline lookup yields CDR1 LNHNV and CDR2 YYDKDF (reference sequence). The CDR3 nucleotides read TGTGCCACCAGCAGAGGCGGAGAGACCCAGTACTTC. It codes for CATSRGGETQYF.

The chain joins TRBV30 to TRBJ1-2, with D possibly TRBD1 on 5 matching bases. CDR1 GTSNPN and CDR2 SVGIG come from the germline V gene (reference sequence). The ends were cut back, 3 bases at V and 4 bases at J, with 15 bases in the middle. This CDR3 comprises 14 residues. The CDR3 coding sequence is TGTGCCTGGAGCTCCGGGGGAGTCCCCTATGGCTACACCTTC. As protein: CAWSSGGVPYGYTF. The full variable domain, completed using reference TRBV30 and TRBJ1-2, is SQTIHQWPATLVQPVGSPLSLECTVEGTSNPNLYWYRQAAGRGLQLLFYSVGIGQISSEVPQNLSASRPQDRQFILSSKKLLLSDSGFYLCAWSSGGVPYGYTFGSGTRLTVV.

The chain joins TRBV28 to TRBJ1-2, with 7 bases that match TRBD1. This CDR3 has 15 amino acids. J was trimmed by 6 bases and V by 6 bases; bases with no gene match: 13. Germline lookup yields CDR1 MDHEN and CDR2 SYDVKM. The CDR3 is CASSLGGGGANGYTF. Here the CDR3 DNA reads TGTGCCAGCAGCCTTGGGGGAGGGGGCGCGAATGGCTACACCTTC.

The rearrangement uses TRBV4-3 and TRBJ1-5; D is unclear. The V gene's germline CDR1 is LGHNA and CDR2 YSLEER. The CDR3 sequence is 13 residues long. The germline V and J ends were trimmed by 3 bases and 7 bases, with 10 bases remaining between them. The CDR3 is CASSQGYEQPQHF. The CDR3 coding sequence is TGCGCCAGCAGCCAGGGGTACGAGCAGCCCCAGCATTTT.

The J gene is TRBJ1-5, the V gene TRBV28; TRBD1 agrees at 7 bases. This CDR3 comprises 15 residues. Germline V gene sequence: CDR1 MDHEN, CDR2 SYDVKM. The V and J ends lost 1 base and 0 bases, in that order; junction bases with no gene match: 0. The CDR3 bases are TGTGCCAGCAGTTTATCAGGGGGTAGCAATCAGCCCCAGCATTTT. Translating gives CASSLSGGSNQPQHF.

This clone was detected only a few times. The rearrangement uses TRBV2 and TRBJ2-7, with D maybe TRBD1 (6 bases). There are 12 residues in the CDR3. Trimming took 6 bases from V and 5 from J, leaving 11 bases between them. Germline assignment: CDR1 SNHLY and CDR2 FYNNEI. The CDR3 DNA reads TGTGCCAGCAGGACACAGGGTAACGAGCAGTACTTC. Its translation is CASRTQGNEQYF.

This clone showed up just a few times. In DNA, the CDR3 is TGTGCCAGCAGTCCAGAGAGGGGGTTTGGTCAGCCCCAGCATTTT. It specifies CASSPERGFGQPQHF. The chain carries TRBV2 and TRBJ1-5, with a possible D match to TRBD1 (6 bases). Trimming removed 5 bases at V and 6 bases at J, with 17 bases between. Germline V CDR1 and CDR2: SNHLY, FYNNEI. The CDR3 loop spans 15 amino acids.